The TCR beta chain under discussion was sequenced for a study of T cell changes during pregnancy in multiple sclerosis. This clone was counted a few times. From germline, CDR1 is SGDLS and CDR2 YYNGEE. The CDR3 length is 16 residues. Germline trimming cut 0 bases from V and 4 bases from J; bases unmatched to any gene: 8. The protocol was immunoSEQ multiplex PCR, while the TCRdb copy is restricted to in-frame clones and leaves out a portion. The repertoire has roughly 88,000 clones, 80% to 95% of them found once; the top ten carry approximately 1.5%. The TCR originated in a female donor with multiple sclerosis, enrolled in a pregnancy study. Sequencing was performed on peripheral blood, taken in the first trimester of pregnancy. V usage is TRBV9 and J usage is TRBJ2-7; TRBD2 matches 9 bases. The CDR3 sequence: CASSVGGSSGTYEQYF. In DNA, the CDR3 is TGTGCCAGCAGCGTAGGTGGGTCTAGCGGGACGTACGAGCAGTACTTC.